Following are 30 T cell receptor beta chains from one sample sequenced in a study of cytomegalovirus exposure and HLA in healthy donors. Both 60 Vbeta primers and 13 Jbeta primers went into the PCR. The assay was immunoSEQ multiplex PCR, and TCRdb's table has in-frame clones only and misses some. The data hold 40,000 to 55,000 clones, with around 58% observed a single time. Sequencing was done on a sample of PBMCs. Source of these receptors: a man aged 55-75 years in good health and CMV-seropositive.

V is TRBV28 and J is TRBJ2-3, with a possible D match to TRBD2 (5 bases). The germline V gene has CDR1 MDHEN and CDR2 SYDVKM. V lost 3 bases and J lost 1, with 8 bases in between. The CDR3 is 14 residues long. Here the CDR3 reads CASSFSGGTDTQYF. The CDR3 DNA sequence: TGTGCCAGCAGTTTTTCCGGGGGCACAGATACGCAGTATTTT. Full variable domain (remainder filled in from reference TRBV28 and TRBJ2-3): DVKVTQSSRYLVKRTGEKVFLECVQDMDHENMFWYRQDPGLGLRLIYFSYDVKMKEKGDIPEGYSVSREKKERFSLILESASTNQTSMYLCASSFSGGTDTQYFGPGTRLTVL.

The chain combines TRBV7-8 with TRBJ1-1; possibly TRBD1 for D (6 bases). The CDR3 covers 14 residues. Trimming removed 5 bases from V and 1 base from J, with 11 bases in between. Germline loops: CDR1 SGHVS, CDR2 FQNEAQ. The CDR3 nucleotides read TGTGCCAGCAGCAAACGGGACAAGAACACTGAAGCTTTCTTT. This codes for CASSKRDKNTEAFF.

The rearrangement joins TRBV25-1 to TRBJ2-1, with 9 bases lining up with TRBD2. V lost 4 bases and J lost 9; bases outside the gene matches: 10. The CDR3 loop spans 15 amino acids. Germline lookup yields CDR1 MGHDK and CDR2 SYGVNS. The CDR3 loop reads CASSGWREGLGEQFF. Written as DNA, the CDR3 is TGTGCCAGCAGTGGGTGGCGGGAGGGCCTGGGTGAGCAGTTCTTC.

The chain joins TRBV5-1 to TRBJ2-5; possibly TRBD2 for D (5 bases). Germline values: CDR1 SGHRS, CDR2 YFSETQ. The CDR3 is 16 residues long. Trimming shortened V by 3 bases and J by 2 bases, and 17 bases separated the two germline ends. The DNA of the CDR3 is TGCGCCAGCAGCTCGAAAGCGAGGGCGCGGCAAGAGACCCAGTACTTC. Translated: CASSSKARARQETQYF.

The gene calls are TRBV19 and TRBJ2-2, with 8 bases that match TRBD1. CDR1 and CDR2 from the germline V gene are LNHDA and SQIVND (reference sequence). Unmatched junction bases numbered 1, after V lost 2 bases and J lost 5 bases. This CDR3 comprises 14 residues. The CDR3 DNA sequence: TGTGCCAGTAGTATAACAGGGGGAACCGGGGAGCTGTTTTTT. Residues: CASSITGGTGELFF.

The chain has TRBV28 and TRBJ2-7, with unresolved D. Germline V gene data show CDR1 as MDHEN and CDR2 as SYDVKM. The ends were cut back, 6 bases at V and 0 bases at J, with 12 bases in the middle. This CDR3 has 14 residues. The CDR3: CASSTVSDSYEQYF. The CDR3 DNA sequence: TGTGCCAGCAGCACCGTCAGCGACTCCTACGAGCAGTACTTC.

This rearrangement joins TRBV21-1 to TRBJ2-3; whether TRBD2, the table's D call, matches the DNA was not checked. TRBV21-1 is shown as a pseudogene. The CDR3 is 16 amino acids. The CDR3 DNA reads as TGTGCCAGCAGCAAAGCGGGCCGGGAGGGTTTAGATACGCAGTATTTT. As protein: CASSKAGREGLDTQYF.

This clone was counted between two and nine times. The genes are TRBV5-4 and TRBJ1-3; 9 bases line up with TRBD1. Germline CDR1 and CDR2: SGHNT and YYREEE (reference sequence). V gave up 3 bases and J gave up 3 bases; unmatched junction bases: 10. The CDR3 is made up of 17 amino acids. DNA for the CDR3: TGTGCCAGCAGCTCGGGACCGGGACAGGGCCATGGAAACACCATATATTTT. This sequence encodes CASSSGPGQGHGNTIYF.

CDR3 loop: CASSPRSDEQFF. For the CDR3, the DNA is TGTGCCAGCAGTCCGAGGTCCGATGAGCAGTTCTTC. The chain is built from TRBV2 and TRBJ2-1; D is undetermined. V gave up 5 bases and J gave up 8 bases, with 10 bases separating them. The length of the CDR3 is 12 residues. Germline-derived CDR1 and CDR2 are SNHLY and FYNNEI.

The chain links TRBV7-2 to TRBJ2-3, with D perhaps matching TRBD1 (5 bases). From germline, CDR1 is SGHTA and CDR2 FQGNSA. The CDR3 spans 11 residues. Between the trimmed V and J ends, which lost 8 bases and 6 bases, there was a span of 9 bases. CDR3 bases: TGTGCCAGCGGAAACAGGGATACGCAGTATTTT. Translation: CASGNRDTQYF.

The genes are TRBV11-3 and TRBJ1-1, with unresolved D. This CDR3 region has 13 residues. Per germline, CDR1 SGHNT and CDR2 YENEEA. The V and J ends lost 2 bases and 1 base respectively, with 5 bases between them. Here the CDR3 reads CASSLNGNTEAFF. In nucleotides, the CDR3 is TGTGCCAGCAGCTTAAACGGGAACACTGAAGCTTTCTTT.

V gene TRBV5-1 combines with J gene TRBJ2-1; TRBD2 aligns across 10 bases. With V trimmed by 4 bases and J by 4 bases, 2 bases remained unmatched. There are 14 residues in the CDR3. Germline V gene lookup returns CDR1 SGHRS and CDR2 YFSETQ. This CDR3 reads CASSAGLAYNEQFF. The CDR3 bases are TGCGCCAGCAGCGCGGGACTAGCGTACAATGAGCAGTTCTTC.

The gene calls are TRBV7-9 and TRBJ2-1; weak D call: TRBD1 (5 bases). Per the germline V gene, CDR1 is SEHNR and CDR2 is FQNEAQ (reference sequence). CDR3 length equals 13 residues. V lost 0 bases and J lost 8, with 8 bases in between. For the CDR3, the DNA is TGTGCCAGCAGCTTAGCATTAGGGGATGAGCAGTTCTTC. Its protein product is CASSLALGDEQFF.

The rearrangement uses TRBV19 and TRBJ2-4; 10 nucleotides align to TRBD1. Unmatched junction bases numbered 9, after V lost 6 bases and J lost 1 base. The CDR3 covers 17 residues. The germline V gene encodes CDR1 LNHDA and CDR2 SQIVND (reference sequence). The DNA of the CDR3 is TGTGCCAGTAGCCCTGACAGGGGGCGGGTGGCCAAAAACATTCAGTACTTC. Its translation: CASSPDRGRVAKNIQYF. The whole variable domain, filled in from reference TRBV19 and TRBJ2-4, reads DGGITQSPKYLFRKEGQNVTLSCEQNLNHDAMYWYRQDPGQGLRLIYYSQIVNDFQKGDIAEGYSVSREKKESFPLTVTSAQKNPTAFYLCASSPDRGRVAKNIQYFGAGTRLSVL.

The chain uses TRBV7-3 and TRBJ2-7; perhaps TRBD1 as D (5 bases). Looked up from germline, CDR1 is SGHTA and CDR2 is FQGTGA. The CDR3 runs 14 residues. Between the trimmed V and J ends, which lost 5 bases and 1 base, there was a span of 12 bases. The CDR3 spells CASSLSRGSYEQYF. The CDR3 DNA is TGTGCCAGCAGCCTATCTAGGGGTTCCTACGAGCAGTACTTC.

The J gene is TRBJ2-1, the V gene TRBV7-9; 12 positions agree with TRBD2. Germline CDR1 is SEHNR and CDR2 is FQNEAQ (reference sequence). This CDR3 contains 17 residues. The trim removed 5 bases at V and 3 bases at J, leaving 8 bases unmatched. This CDR3 is CASSQQTSGRRYNEQFF. CDR3 in DNA: TGTGCCAGCAGCCAACAAACTAGCGGGAGGCGCTACAATGAGCAGTTCTTC.

This chain connects TRBV28 to TRBJ2-7; TRBD2 matches at 8 bases. Unmatched junction bases numbered 10, after V lost 5 bases and J lost 4 bases. CDR1 is MDHEN, CDR2 SYDVKM, per germline. This CDR3 has 15 amino acids. CDR3 amino acids: CASSVTSGSGYEQYF. The DNA for the CDR3 is TGTGCCAGCAGTGTTACTAGCGGATCCGGGTACGAGCAGTACTTC.

Here the CDR3 reads CASSQEGRQETQYF. The DNA of the CDR3 is TGTGCCAGCAGCCAAGAGGGGAGACAAGAGACCCAGTACTTC. The rearrangement uses TRBV4-2 and TRBJ2-5; maybe TRBD2 (5 bases). From germline, CDR1 is LGHNA and CDR2 YNFKEQ. V was cut by 0 bases and J by 2 bases, with 7 bases left in between. The length of the CDR3 is 14 residues.

V is TRBV5-6 and J is TRBJ1-2; D possibly corresponds to TRBD1 (5 bases). Germline V lookup: CDR1 SGHDT, CDR2 YYEEEE. Trimming cost V 4 bases and J 0 bases, with 13 bases left between them. This CDR3 is built from 15 residues. DNA of the CDR3: TGTGCCAGCAGCGCAAGACAGCAAGCTAACTATGGCTACACCTTC. Residues: CASSARQQANYGYTF.

V and J are TRBV7-9 and TRBJ2-7, with TRBD2 as a possible D gene (5 bases). CDR3 length: 12 amino acids. Germline V gene sequence: CDR1 SEHNR, CDR2 FQNEAQ (reference sequence). V lost 5 bases, J lost 4 bases, and 9 bases lay in between. The CDR3 DNA reads as TGTGCCAGCAGCATGGACTTATACGAGCAGTACTTC. Translation gives CASSMDLYEQYF.

The CDR3 loop is CASSQDPWKGTEAFF. CDR3 in DNA: TGCGCCAGCAGCCAAGATCCGTGGAAGGGGACTGAAGCTTTCTTT. J is TRBJ1-1 and V is TRBV4-3, with D possibly TRBD1 on 5 matching bases. Trimming removed 0 bases at V and 5 bases at J, with 13 bases between. CDR1 LGHNA and CDR2 YSLEER come from the germline V gene. The CDR3 runs 15 residues.

The chain recombines TRBV30 with TRBJ2-7, with 8 bases fitting TRBD2. There are 12 residues in the CDR3. Germline lookup yields CDR1 GTSNPN and CDR2 SVGIG (reference sequence). V trimming: 2 bases; J trimming: 6 bases; junction bases outside the gene matches: 3. Here the CDR3 DNA reads TGTGCCTGGAGTCGGACTAGCCTCGAGCAGTACTTC. Its protein is CAWSRTSLEQYF.

The gene calls are TRBV7-3 and TRBJ2-2, with TRBD2 matching 9 bases. The CDR3 consists of 16 residues. With V trimmed by 5 bases and J by 1 base, 5 bases remained unmatched. From germline, CDR1 is SGHTA and CDR2 FQGTGA. CDR3 region: CASSTGLAGNTGELFF. CDR3 nucleotides: TGTGCCAGCAGCACGGGACTAGCCGGGAACACCGGGGAGCTGTTTTTT.

In nucleotides, the CDR3 is TGCGCCAGCAGCTTGCTGTCCAGTCAAGAGACCCAGTACTTC. Its protein is CASSLLSSQETQYF. The chain joins TRBV5-1 to TRBJ2-5; no firm D call. The germline CDR1 and CDR2 sequences are SGHRS and YFSETQ. V shed 1 base and J shed 2 bases, with 9 bases lying between them. The CDR3 runs to 14 residues.

The CDR3 here is CSVQGKDRRAFF. CDR3 bases: TGCAGCGTCCAGGGGAAGGACAGAAGAGCTTTCTTT. The chain has TRBV29-1 and TRBJ1-1, with D perhaps TRBD1 (6 bases). The CDR3 is made up of 12 amino acids. Trimming left V 6 bases short and J 10 bases short, with 18 bases between. Looked up from germline, CDR1 is SQVTM and CDR2 is ANQGSEA.

V and J are TRBV14 and TRBJ2-7; 12 bases are a match to TRBD1. CDR1 and CDR2 (germline): SGHDN, FVKESK. V lost 4 bases to trimming and J lost 3 bases; unmatched junction nucleotides: 7. There are 16 residues in the CDR3. The CDR3 loop is CASSPPGQGAFYEQYF. CDR3 nucleotides: TGTGCCAGCAGCCCCCCGGGACAGGGGGCTTTCTACGAGCAGTACTTC. The full variable domain, completed using reference TRBV14 and TRBJ2-7, is EAGVTQFPSHSVIEKGQTVTLRCDPISGHDNLYWYRRVMGKEIKFLLHFVKESKQDESGMPNNRFLAERTGGTYSTLKVQPAELEDSGVYFCASSPPGQGAFYEQYFGPGTRLTVT.

The sample holds one count of this clone. The chain has TRBV7-2 and TRBJ1-1; D unclear. With 5 bases removed from V and 4 bases from J, the gap between germline ends came to 8 bases. The CDR3 totals 12 residues. In germline, CDR1 is SGHTA, CDR2 FQGNSA. This CDR3 is CASSLGATEAFF. DNA for the CDR3: TGTGCCAGCAGCCTAGGAGCCACTGAAGCTTTCTTT.

This rearrangement joins TRBV18 to TRBJ1-4; D unresolved. CDR3 length: 17 amino acids. The germline V and J ends were trimmed by 6 bases and 0 bases, with 17 bases remaining between them. CDR1 is KGHSH and CDR2 is LQKENI in the germline V gene. The CDR3 DNA reads as TGTGCCAGCTCGACCCGCCAGGCGCAAGCAACTAATGAAAAACTGTTTTTT. It codes for CASSTRQAQATNEKLFF.

The genes are TRBV25-1 and TRBJ2-5; maybe TRBD1 (6 bases). Trimming removed 8 bases from V and 3 bases from J, with 13 bases in between. Per the germline V gene, CDR1 is MGHDK and CDR2 is SYGVNS. The CDR3 contains 13 residues. CDR3 sequence reads: CASASAGEETQYF. CDR3 DNA: TGTGCCAGCGCATCAGCAGGGGAAGAGACCCAGTACTTC.

V and J are TRBV5-1 and TRBJ2-7, with a weak D call TRBD1 (5 bases). Trimming removed 0 bases at V and 3 bases at J, with 10 bases between. The CDR3 extends over 14 amino acids. CDR1 and CDR2 from the germline V gene are SGHRS and YFSETQ. CDR3 DNA sequence: TGCGCCAGCAGCTTGGCCGGACAAGGCTACGAGCAGTACTTC. Translating it yields CASSLAGQGYEQYF. The complete variable domain, with remaining parts taken from reference TRBV5-1 and TRBJ2-7, reads KAGVTQTPRYLIKTRGQQVTLSCSPISGHRSVSWYQQTPGQGLQFLFEYFSETQRNKGNFPGRFSGRQFSNSRSEMNVSTLELGDSALYLCASSLAGQGYEQYFGPGTRLTVT.